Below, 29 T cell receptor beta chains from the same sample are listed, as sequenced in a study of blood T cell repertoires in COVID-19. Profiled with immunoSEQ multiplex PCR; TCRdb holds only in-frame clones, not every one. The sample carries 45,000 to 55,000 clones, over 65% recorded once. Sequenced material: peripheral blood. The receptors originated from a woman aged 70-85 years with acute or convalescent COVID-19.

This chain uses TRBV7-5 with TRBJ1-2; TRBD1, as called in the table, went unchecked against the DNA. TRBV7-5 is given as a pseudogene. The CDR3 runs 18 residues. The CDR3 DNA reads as TGTGTCAGAAGCCTGTCCAATTACCGGGACAGTGTTTTGGAAGGCTACACCTTC. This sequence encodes CVRSLSNYRDSVLEGYTF.

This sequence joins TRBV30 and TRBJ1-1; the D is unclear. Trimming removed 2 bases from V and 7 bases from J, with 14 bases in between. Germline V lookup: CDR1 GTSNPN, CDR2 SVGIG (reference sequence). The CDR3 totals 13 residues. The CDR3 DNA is TGTGCCTGGAGTTCTCCGGGATCACTTGAAGCTTTCTTT. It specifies CAWSSPGSLEAFF.

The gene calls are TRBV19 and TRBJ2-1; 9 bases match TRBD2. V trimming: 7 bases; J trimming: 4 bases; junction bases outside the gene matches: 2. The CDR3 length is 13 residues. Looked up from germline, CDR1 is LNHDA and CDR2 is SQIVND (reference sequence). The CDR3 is CASKAGGYNEQFF. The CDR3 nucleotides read TGTGCCAGTAAGGCGGGAGGGTACAATGAGCAGTTCTTC.

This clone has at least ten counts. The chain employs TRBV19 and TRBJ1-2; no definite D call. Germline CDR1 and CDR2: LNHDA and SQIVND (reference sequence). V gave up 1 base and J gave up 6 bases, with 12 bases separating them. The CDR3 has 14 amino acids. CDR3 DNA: TGTGCCAGTAGTATAGTCAAGGGAGCTGATGGCTACACCTTC. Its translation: CASSIVKGADGYTF.

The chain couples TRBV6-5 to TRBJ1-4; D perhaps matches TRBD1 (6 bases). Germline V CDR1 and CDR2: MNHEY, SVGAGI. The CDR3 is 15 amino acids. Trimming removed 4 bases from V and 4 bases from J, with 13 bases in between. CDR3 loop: CASSLSTGLNEKLFF. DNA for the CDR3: TGTGCCAGCAGTTTATCGACAGGCCTTAATGAAAAACTGTTTTTT.

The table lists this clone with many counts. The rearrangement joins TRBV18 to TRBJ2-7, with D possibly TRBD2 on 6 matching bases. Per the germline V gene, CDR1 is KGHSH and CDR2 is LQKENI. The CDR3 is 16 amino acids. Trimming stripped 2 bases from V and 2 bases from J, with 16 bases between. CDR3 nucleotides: TGTGCCAGCTCACCAACCGTGGGACTTGGGACCTACGAGCAGTACTTC. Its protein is CASSPTVGLGTYEQYF.

CDR3 bases: TGTGCCAGCAGCCCGTGGCGACTAGGGGAGACCCAGTACTTC. This translates into CASSPWRLGETQYF. J is TRBJ2-5 and V is TRBV13; perhaps TRBD2 as D (6 bases). The ends were cut back, 5 bases at V and 5 bases at J, with 15 bases in the middle. The CDR3 covers 14 residues. The germline gives CDR1 PRHDT, CDR2 FYEKMQ (reference sequence).

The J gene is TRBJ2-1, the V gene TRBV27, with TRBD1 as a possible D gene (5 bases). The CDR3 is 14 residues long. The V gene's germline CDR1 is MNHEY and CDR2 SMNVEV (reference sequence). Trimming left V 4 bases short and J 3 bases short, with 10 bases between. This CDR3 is CASSSEQVYNEQFF. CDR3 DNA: TGTGCCAGCAGTTCTGAACAGGTCTACAATGAGCAGTTCTTC.

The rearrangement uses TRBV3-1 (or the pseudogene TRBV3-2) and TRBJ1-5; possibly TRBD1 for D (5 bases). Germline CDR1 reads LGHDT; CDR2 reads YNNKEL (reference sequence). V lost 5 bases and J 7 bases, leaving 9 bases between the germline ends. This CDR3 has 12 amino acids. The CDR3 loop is CASSRGEQPQHF. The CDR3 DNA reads TGTGCCAGCAGCAGGGGTGAGCAGCCCCAGCATTTT.

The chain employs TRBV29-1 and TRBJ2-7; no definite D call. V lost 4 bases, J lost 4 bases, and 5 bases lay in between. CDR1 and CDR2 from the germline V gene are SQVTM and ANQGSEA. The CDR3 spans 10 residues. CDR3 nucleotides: TGCAGCGTTGCTACTTACGAGCAGTACTTC. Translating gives CSVATYEQYF.

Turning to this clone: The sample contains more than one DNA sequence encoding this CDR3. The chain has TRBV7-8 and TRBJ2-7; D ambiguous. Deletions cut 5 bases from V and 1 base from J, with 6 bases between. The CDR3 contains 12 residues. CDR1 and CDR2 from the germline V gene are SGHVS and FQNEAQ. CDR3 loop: CASSPSSYEQYF. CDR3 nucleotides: TGTGCCAGCAGCCCTTCGTCCTACGAGCAGTACTTC.

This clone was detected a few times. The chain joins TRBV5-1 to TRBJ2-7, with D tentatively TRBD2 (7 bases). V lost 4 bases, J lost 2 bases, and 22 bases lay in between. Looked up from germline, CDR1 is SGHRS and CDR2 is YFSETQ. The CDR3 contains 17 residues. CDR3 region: CASSTPTTAGQAYEQYF. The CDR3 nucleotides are TGCGCCAGCAGCACACCTACAACAGCGGGACAAGCCTACGAGCAGTACTTC. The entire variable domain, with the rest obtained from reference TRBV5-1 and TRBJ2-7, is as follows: KAGVTQTPRYLIKTRGQQVTLSCSPISGHRSVSWYQQTPGQGLQFLFEYFSETQRNKGNFPGRFSGRQFSNSRSEMNVSTLELGDSALYLCASSTPTTAGQAYEQYFGPGTRLTVT.

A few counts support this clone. The CDR3 reads CASSAHSGRANIQYF. DNA of the CDR3: TGTGCCAGCAGCGCCCATAGCGGGAGGGCCAACATTCAGTACTTC. This chain joins TRBV9 and TRBJ2-4, with 11 positions matching TRBD2. Trimming at V came to 3 bases and at J to 7 bases, leaving 6 bases not matched to a gene. CDR1 and CDR2 (germline): SGDLS, YYNGEE. The CDR3 is made up of 15 amino acids.

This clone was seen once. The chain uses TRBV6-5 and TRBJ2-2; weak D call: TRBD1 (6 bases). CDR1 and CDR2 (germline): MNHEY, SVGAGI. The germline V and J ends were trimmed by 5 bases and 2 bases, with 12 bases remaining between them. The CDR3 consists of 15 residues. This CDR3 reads CASSTQGLNTGELFF. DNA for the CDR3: TGTGCCAGCAGTACACAGGGTCTTAACACCGGGGAGCTGTTTTTT.

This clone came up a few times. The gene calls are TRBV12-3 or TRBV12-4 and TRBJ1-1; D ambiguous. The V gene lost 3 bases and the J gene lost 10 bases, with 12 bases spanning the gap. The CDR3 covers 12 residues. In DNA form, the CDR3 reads TGTGCCAGCAGTTTTGGCAACCCCCGAGCTTTCTTT. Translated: CASSFGNPRAFF.

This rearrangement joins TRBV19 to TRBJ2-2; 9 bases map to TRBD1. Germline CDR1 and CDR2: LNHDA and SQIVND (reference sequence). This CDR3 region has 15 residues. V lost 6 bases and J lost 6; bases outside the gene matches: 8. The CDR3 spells CASSQDRGLAGELFF. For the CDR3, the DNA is TGTGCCAGTAGCCAGGACAGGGGTTTAGCCGGGGAGCTGTTTTTT.

The DNA of the CDR3 is TGTGCCAGCAGTTCGGGACAGGAGGTGAGGACCCAGTACTTC. Its protein is CASSSGQEVRTQYF. The chain recombines TRBV28 with TRBJ2-5; 8 bases agree with TRBD1. Germline lookup yields CDR1 MDHEN and CDR2 SYDVKM. The ends lost 4 bases at V and 7 bases at J; junction bases unmatched: 8. The CDR3 length is 14 residues.

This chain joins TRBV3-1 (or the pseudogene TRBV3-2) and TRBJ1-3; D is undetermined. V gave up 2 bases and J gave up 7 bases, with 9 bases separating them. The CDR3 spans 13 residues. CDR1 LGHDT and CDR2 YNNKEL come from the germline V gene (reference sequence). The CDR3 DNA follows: TGTGCCAGCAGCCAAACGCAGGTTAACACCATATATTTT. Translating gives CASSQTQVNTIYF.

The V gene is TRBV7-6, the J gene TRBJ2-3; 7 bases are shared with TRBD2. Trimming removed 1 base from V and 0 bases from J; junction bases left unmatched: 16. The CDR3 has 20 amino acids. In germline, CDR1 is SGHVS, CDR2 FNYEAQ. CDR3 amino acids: CASSLEGLRLGGGSTDTQYF. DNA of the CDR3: TGTGCCAGCAGCTTAGAAGGGTTGAGGTTAGGCGGGGGAAGCACAGATACGCAGTATTTT.

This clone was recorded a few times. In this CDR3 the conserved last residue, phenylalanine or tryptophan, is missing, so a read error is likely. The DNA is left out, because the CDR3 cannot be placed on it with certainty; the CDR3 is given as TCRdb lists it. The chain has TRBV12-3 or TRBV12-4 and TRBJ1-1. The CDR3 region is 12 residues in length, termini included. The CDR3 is CASSTLGSVPGV.

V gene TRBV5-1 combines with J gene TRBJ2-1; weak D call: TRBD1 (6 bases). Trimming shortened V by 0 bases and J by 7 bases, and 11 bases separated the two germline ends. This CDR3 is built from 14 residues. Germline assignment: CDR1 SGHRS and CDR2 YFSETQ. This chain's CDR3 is CASSLAPGANEQFF. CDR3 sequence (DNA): TGCGCCAGCAGCTTGGCCCCAGGGGCTAATGAGCAGTTCTTC.

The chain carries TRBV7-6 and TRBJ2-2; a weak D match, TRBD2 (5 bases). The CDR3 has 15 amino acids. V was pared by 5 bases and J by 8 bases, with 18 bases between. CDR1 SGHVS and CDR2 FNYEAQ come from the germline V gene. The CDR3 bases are TGTGCCAGCAGCCGAATGTCACTAGTGCCTGGGGAGCTGTTTTTT. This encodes CASSRMSLVPGELFF.

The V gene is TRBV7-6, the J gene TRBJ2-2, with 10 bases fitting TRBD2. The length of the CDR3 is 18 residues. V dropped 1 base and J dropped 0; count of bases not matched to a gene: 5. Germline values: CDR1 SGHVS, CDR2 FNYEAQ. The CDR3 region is CASSLELAGTTNTGELFF. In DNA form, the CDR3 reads TGTGCCAGCAGCTTAGAACTAGCGGGGACCACGAACACCGGGGAGCTGTTTTTT.

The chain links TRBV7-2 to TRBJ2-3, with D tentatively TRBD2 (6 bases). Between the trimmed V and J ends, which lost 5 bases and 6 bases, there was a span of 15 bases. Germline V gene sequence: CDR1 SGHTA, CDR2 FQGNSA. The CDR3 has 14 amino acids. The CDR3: CASSRDSLGDTQYF. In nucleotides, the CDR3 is TGTGCCAGCAGCCGGGACTCCTTGGGGGATACGCAGTATTTT.

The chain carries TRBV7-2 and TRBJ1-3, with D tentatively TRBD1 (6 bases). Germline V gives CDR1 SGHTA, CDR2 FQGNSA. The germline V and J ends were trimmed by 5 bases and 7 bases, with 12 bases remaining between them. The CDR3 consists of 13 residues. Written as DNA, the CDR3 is TGTGCCAGCAGCCACGGACAGCGGAACACCATATATTTT. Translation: CASSHGQRNTIYF. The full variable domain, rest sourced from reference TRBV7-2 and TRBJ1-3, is GAGVSQSPSNKVTEKGKDVELRCDPISGHTALYWYRQSLGQGLEFLIYFQGNSAPDKSGLPSDRFSAERTGGSVSTLTIQRTQQEDSAVYLCASSHGQRNTIYFGEGSWLTVV.

CDR3 sequence (DNA): TGTGCCACAGGGGGCCGGGAGACCCAGTACTTC. As protein: CATGGRETQYF. The chain recombines TRBV24-1 with TRBJ2-5, with 7 bases identical to TRBD1. CDR3 length equals 11 residues. Germline trimming cut 10 bases from V and 5 bases from J; bases unmatched to any gene: 3. The V gene's germline CDR1 is KGHDR and CDR2 SFDVKD.

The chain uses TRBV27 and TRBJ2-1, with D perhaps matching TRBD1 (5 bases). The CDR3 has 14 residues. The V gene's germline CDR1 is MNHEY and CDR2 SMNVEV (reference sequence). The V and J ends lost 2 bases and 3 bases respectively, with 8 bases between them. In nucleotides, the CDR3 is TGTGCCAGCAGTTTACAGGGTGACTACAATGAGCAGTTCTTC. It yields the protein CASSLQGDYNEQFF.

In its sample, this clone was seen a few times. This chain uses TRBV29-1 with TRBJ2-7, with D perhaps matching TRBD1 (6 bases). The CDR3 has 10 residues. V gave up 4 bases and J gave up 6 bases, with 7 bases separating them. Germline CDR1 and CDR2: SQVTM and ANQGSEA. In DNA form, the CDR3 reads TGCAGCGTTGTGACAGGCGAGCAGTACTTC. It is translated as CSVVTGEQYF.

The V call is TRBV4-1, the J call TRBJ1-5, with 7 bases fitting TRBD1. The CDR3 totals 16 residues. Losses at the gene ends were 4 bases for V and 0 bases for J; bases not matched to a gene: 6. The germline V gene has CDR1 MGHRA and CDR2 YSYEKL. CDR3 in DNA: TGCGCCAGCAGCCCGGGACAGCAGTCTAGCAATCAGCCCCAGCATTTT. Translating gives CASSPGQQSSNQPQHF.